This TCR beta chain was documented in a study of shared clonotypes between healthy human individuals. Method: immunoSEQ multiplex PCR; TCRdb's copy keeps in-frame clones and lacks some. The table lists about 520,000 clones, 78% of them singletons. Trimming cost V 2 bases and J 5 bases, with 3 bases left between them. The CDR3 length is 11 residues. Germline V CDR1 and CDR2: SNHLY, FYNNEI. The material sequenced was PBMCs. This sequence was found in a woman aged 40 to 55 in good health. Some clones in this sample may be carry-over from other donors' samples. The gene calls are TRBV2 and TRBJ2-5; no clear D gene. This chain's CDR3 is CASSEWETQYF. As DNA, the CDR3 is TGTGCCAGCAGTGAATGGGAGACCCAGTACTTC.